This T cell receptor (beta chain) appears in the sequencing data of a study of OX40 agonist ivuxolimab in advanced cancers. TCRdb's copy holds only in-frame clones and misses some; the assay was immunoSEQ multiplex PCR. In the table there are approximately 77,000 clones, around 94% of which are singletons. V gave up 4 bases and J gave up 4 bases; unmatched junction bases: 8. Per the germline V gene, CDR1 is SGHTA and CDR2 is FQGNSA. CDR3 length equals 17 residues. The starting material was CD4+ or CD8+ T cells sorted from blood, obtained in a trial of the OX40 agonist ivuxolimab. This rearrangement joins TRBV7-2 to TRBJ2-3; 13 bases fit TRBD2. This receptor was taken from an adult with an advanced solid tumor such as melanoma, head and neck, liver or kidney cancer. CDR3 sequence: CASSYQTGLAGADTQYF. The CDR3 DNA reads TGTGCCAGCAGCTACCAAACCGGACTAGCGGGAGCAGATACGCAGTATTTT. Filled out from reference TRBV7-2 and TRBJ2-3, the complete variable domain reads GAGVSQSPSNKVTEKGKDVELRCDPISGHTALYWYRQSLGQGLEFLIYFQGNSAPDKSGLPSDRFSAERTGGSVSTLTIQRTQQEDSAVYLCASSYQTGLAGADTQYFGPGTRLTVL.